This entry concerns a single T cell receptor (beta chain). Its target is not known. The investigators amplified TCR beta CDR3 regions from RNA transcripts. Initially, a first-round RT-PCR of the TCR CDR3 employed the HTBI primer set. TCRdb independently ran MiXCR on the multiplex PCR reads; one entry per CDR3 protein. The sample includes about half a million distinct CDR3 sequences, about 20% of them seen just once. This sample was taken from a study of T cells in Graves' hyperthyroidism and ophthalmopathy. The study's findings and limits: Blood also held most thyroid clonotypes expanded beyond 0.001.

V was cut by 4 bases and J by 2 bases, with 14 bases left in between. Germline-derived CDR1 and CDR2 are MNHNS and SASEGT. The CDR3 sequence is 15 residues long. Material: blood. V gene TRBV6-1 combines with J gene TRBJ2-5, with D perhaps being TRBD1 or TRBD2 (5 bases each). The clonotype comes from a woman in her 70s with Graves' ophthalmopathy. The CDR3 DNA sequence: TGTGCCAGCAGTGCCCTGGGGACGCCACAAGAGACCCAGTACTTC. Translation gives CASSALGTPQETQYF.